This TCR beta chain comes out of a study of blood T cell repertoires in COVID-19. Study as a whole: Samples taken during acute and convalescent COVID-19 were collected in the United States, Italy and Spain. The analysed material was cDNA or gDNA that came from T cells, B-cell-depleted T cells, or PBMCs.

Per the study methods: Estimates of nucleated cell counts were drawn from the amplification of reference gene primers. TCRdb keeps only in-frame clones here, not all; method: immunoSEQ multiplex PCR. The V and J calls and the clone size are those of that table, but D and trimming were determined from the DNA. The profile shows about 140,000 clones, about 82% of them singletons. CDR1 and CDR2 (germline): GTSNPN, SVGIG (reference sequence). Deletions cut 4 bases from V and 5 bases from J, with 12 bases between. This CDR3 has 13 residues. The chain recombines TRBV30 with TRBJ1-5; a weak D match, TRBD1 (5 bases). This TCR derives from a woman aged 80 or older with active or convalescent COVID-19. The sample consisted of peripheral blood. CDR3 coding DNA: TGTGCCTGGACGAGGGGACTTGATCAGCCCCAGCATTTT. Amino acid sequence: CAWTRGLDQPQHF.